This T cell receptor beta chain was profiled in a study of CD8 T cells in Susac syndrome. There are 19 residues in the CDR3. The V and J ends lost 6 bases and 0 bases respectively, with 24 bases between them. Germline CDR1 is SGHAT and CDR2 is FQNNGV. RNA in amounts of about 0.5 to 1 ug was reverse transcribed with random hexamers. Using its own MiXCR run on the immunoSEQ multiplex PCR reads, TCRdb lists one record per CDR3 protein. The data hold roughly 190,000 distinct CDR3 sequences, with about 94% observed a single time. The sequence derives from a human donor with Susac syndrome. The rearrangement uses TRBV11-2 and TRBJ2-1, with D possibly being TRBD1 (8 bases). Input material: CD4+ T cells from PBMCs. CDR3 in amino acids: CASRRGTGGGLSSYNEQFF. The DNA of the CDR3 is TGTGCCAGCAGGAGAGGCACAGGGGGGGGACTGAGCTCCTACAATGAGCAGTTCTTC.